These 18 T cell receptor beta chains originate from one sample sequenced in a study of shared clonotypes between healthy human individuals. Assay: immunoSEQ multiplex PCR; the TCRdb copy retains only in-frame clones and omits some. The table lists 550,000 to 850,000 clones, roughly 72% of them singletons. Sequenced sample: memory CD4+ T cells sorted from blood. Subset noted: CD45RA-negative fraction. These receptors all stem from a woman aged 25 to 39 in good health.

V usage is TRBV4-2 and J usage is TRBJ1-6; no definite D call. Germline-derived CDR1 and CDR2 are LGHNA and YNFKEQ. Trimming took 3 bases from V and 10 from J, leaving 19 bases between them. The CDR3 contains 16 residues. CDR3 DNA sequence: TGTGCCAGCAGCCAGGTGAACACGGCCGGCCTCTCACCCCTCCACTTT. Its protein is CASSQVNTAGLSPLHF.

The chain recombines TRBV11-2 with TRBJ2-5; 7 nucleotides agree with TRBD2. The V gene end was trimmed by 5 bases and the J gene end by 6 bases; junction bases not matched to a gene: 12. This CDR3 contains 15 residues. The germline gives CDR1 SGHAT, CDR2 FQNNGV. This CDR3 reads CASSHQYGGGKTQYF. CDR3 nucleotides: TGTGCCAGCAGCCATCAGTACGGGGGAGGGAAGACCCAGTACTTC.

This chain joins TRBV6-1 and TRBJ1-4; D ambiguous. The length of the CDR3 is 14 residues. The germline CDR1 and CDR2 sequences are MNHNS and SASEGT. V was shortened by 1 base and J by 3 bases, with 6 bases between the two germline ends. The CDR3 protein is CASSEGVANEKLFF. The CDR3 DNA sequence: TGTGCCAGCAGTGAAGGAGTGGCTAATGAAAAACTGTTTTTT.

The chain couples TRBV4-1 to TRBJ2-3; D may be TRBD1 (6 bases). The CDR3 loop spans 16 amino acids. Germline assignment: CDR1 MGHRA and CDR2 YSYEKL. The V end lost 0 bases, the J end lost 4 bases, and 14 bases lay between the germline ends. CDR3 amino acids: CASSQDRVRGPDTQYF. The CDR3 DNA reads as TGCGCCAGCAGCCAAGATAGGGTCAGGGGACCAGATACGCAGTATTTT.

Details on this clone: Other nucleotide sequences in the sample specify the same CDR3. V and J are TRBV7-3 and TRBJ2-3; TRBD2 matches 13 bases. Germline V gives CDR1 SGHTA, CDR2 FQGTGA. J gave up 4 bases and V 5 bases, and 3 bases lay outside the gene matches. The CDR3 is 15 residues long. The CDR3 loop reads CASSRTSGSSDTQYF. The CDR3 DNA follows: TGTGCCAGCAGCCGGACTAGCGGGAGCTCAGATACGCAGTATTTT.

The genes are TRBV11-2 and TRBJ2-7; no firm D call. The CDR3 extends over 17 amino acids. The V end lost 2 bases, the J end lost 2 bases, and 19 bases lay between the germline ends. Germline CDR1 reads SGHAT; CDR2 reads FQNNGV. This CDR3 reads CASSLSPRVGEAYEQYF. CDR3 bases: TGTGCCAGCAGCTTATCCCCTCGTGTTGGGGAAGCCTACGAGCAGTACTTC.

The rearrangement joins TRBV28 to TRBJ2-7; the D is unclear. The V end lost 5 bases, the J end lost 6 bases, and 11 bases lay between the germline ends. Germline lookup yields CDR1 MDHEN and CDR2 SYDVKM. The CDR3 sequence is 12 residues long. This CDR3 is CASSRVHSEQYF. CDR3 bases: TGTGCCAGCAGTCGAGTTCATTCCGAGCAGTACTTC.

The CDR3, as DNA: TGTGCCAGCAGTGATAAACTCCGGGACAGGGGGGCGGCAGATACGCAGTATTTT. Translating gives CASSDKLRDRGAADTQYF. The chain couples TRBV25-1 to TRBJ2-3; TRBD1 matches 11 bases. CDR3 size: 18 residues. Trimming at V came to 3 bases and at J to 4 bases, leaving 12 bases not matched to a gene. Germline-derived CDR1 and CDR2 are MGHDK and SYGVNS.

The V gene is TRBV11-1, the J gene TRBJ2-7; D unclear. This CDR3 spans 9 amino acids. Trimming took 5 bases from V and 6 from J, leaving 2 bases between them. Looked up from germline, CDR1 is SGHAT and CDR2 is FQDESV (reference sequence). This chain's CDR3 is CASSSEQYF. CDR3 bases: TGTGCCAGCAGCAGCGAGCAGTACTTC.

This clone was picked up many times. The genes are TRBV7-9 and TRBJ1-2; 8 nucleotides match TRBD1. Trimming removed 4 bases from V and 3 bases from J; junction bases left unmatched: 10. Germline V gene lookup returns CDR1 SEHNR and CDR2 FQNEAQ (reference sequence). This CDR3 has 16 amino acids. The CDR3 region has the DNA TGTGCCAGCAGCTCAGGCAGGGGGCGCGGGCACTATGGCTACACCTTC. Translation: CASSSGRGRGHYGYTF.

This clone occurred a few times. This chain joins TRBV11-2 and TRBJ2-7, with D tentatively TRBD2 (6 bases). This CDR3 comprises 14 residues. Trimming removed 5 bases at V and 4 bases at J, with 15 bases between. Per the germline V gene, CDR1 is SGHAT and CDR2 is FQNNGV. CDR3 loop: CASSRGDSGYEQYF. Here the CDR3 DNA reads TGTGCCAGCAGCCGAGGGGACTCCGGATACGAGCAGTACTTC.

J is TRBJ2-7 and V is TRBV23-1; D possibly corresponds to TRBD2 (6 bases). TRBV23-1 is sorted into the ORF group, with uncertain function. V was trimmed by 8 bases and J by 4 bases, leaving 15 bases between them. The CDR3 totals 13 residues. The CDR3: CASVWGLSYEQYF. The CDR3 DNA reads TGCGCCAGCGTCTGGGGACTTAGTTACGAGCAGTACTTC.

The chain links TRBV25-1 to TRBJ2-7, with a weak D call TRBD2 (6 bases). This CDR3 is built from 16 residues. Trimming pared 5 bases from V and 2 bases from J, leaving 19 bases between. Looked up from germline, CDR1 is MGHDK and CDR2 is SYGVNS. For the CDR3, the DNA is TGTGCCAGCAGTCCCCAACACCCGGGGGACGCCTACGAGCAGTACTTC. Its protein is CASSPQHPGDAYEQYF.

The chain uses TRBV27 and TRBJ1-5, with D unresolved. The CDR3 is 15 residues long. Germline V gives CDR1 MNHEY, CDR2 SMNVEV (reference sequence). V was pared by 5 bases and J by 6 bases, with 17 bases between. DNA of the CDR3: TGTGCCAGCAGTCCCAGCCGAAGGGTTAGTCAGCCCCAGCATTTT. This sequence encodes CASSPSRRVSQPQHF.

The chain joins TRBV18 to TRBJ1-1; D unclear. The CDR3 contains 14 residues. Trimming removed 5 bases at V and 6 bases at J, with 16 bases between. The germline V gene encodes CDR1 KGHSH and CDR2 LQKENI. CDR3 in amino acids: CASSSLRGTSEAFF. Written as DNA, the CDR3 is TGTGCCAGCTCATCGTTGCGGGGAACTTCTGAAGCTTTCTTT.

The rearrangement joins TRBV5-6 to TRBJ2-6; D not resolved. CDR1 and CDR2 from the germline V gene are SGHDT and YYEEEE. The CDR3 loop spans 15 amino acids. V dropped 2 bases and J dropped 1 base, with 7 bases sitting between them. For the CDR3, the DNA is TGTGCCAGCAGCTTAGGCTGGTCTGGGGCCAACGTCCTGACTTTC. It yields the protein CASSLGWSGANVLTF.

The rearrangement links TRBV19 to TRBJ2-7, with TRBD1 as a possible D gene (5 bases). V shed 4 bases and J shed 2 bases, with 12 bases lying between them. Germline loops: CDR1 LNHDA, CDR2 SQIVND (reference sequence). This CDR3 comprises 14 residues. As DNA, the CDR3 is TGTGCCAGTAGTAGGGATCTGGACACCTACGAGCAGTACTTC. Translation gives CASSRDLDTYEQYF.

V is TRBV7-2 and J is TRBJ2-7; TRBD2 matches 11 bases. Germline CDR1 reads SGHTA; CDR2 reads FQGNSA. The junction had 3 bases not matched to a gene; V was cut back by 1 base and J by 4 bases. The CDR3 length is 15 residues. CDR3 amino acids: CASSLVSSGRYEQYF. The CDR3 nucleotides read TGTGCCAGCAGCTTAGTCTCTAGCGGGAGGTACGAGCAGTACTTC.